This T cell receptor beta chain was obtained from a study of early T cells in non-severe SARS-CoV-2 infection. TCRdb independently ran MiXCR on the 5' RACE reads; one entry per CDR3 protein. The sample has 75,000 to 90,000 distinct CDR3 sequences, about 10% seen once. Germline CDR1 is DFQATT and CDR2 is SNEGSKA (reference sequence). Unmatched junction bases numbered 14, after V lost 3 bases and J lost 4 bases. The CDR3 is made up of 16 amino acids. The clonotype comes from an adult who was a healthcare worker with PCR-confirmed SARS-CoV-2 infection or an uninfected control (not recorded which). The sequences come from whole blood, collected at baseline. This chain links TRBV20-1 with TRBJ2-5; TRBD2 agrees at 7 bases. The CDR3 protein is CSASDLVGLVGETQYF. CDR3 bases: TGCAGTGCTAGTGATCTGGTTGGACTAGTAGGAGAGACCCAGTACTTC.